What follows is one T cell receptor (beta chain) and its context. This entry comes from a study of spatial heterogeneity in lung cancer. About the study: Just over 70 TRACERx patients with early, untreated non-small cell lung cancer donated samples. There were consistently more beta-chain sequences detected than alpha-chain sequences.

This sample's time point: blood at routine non-recurrence follow-up after resection. Unsorted whole RNA from tumor, nontumor lung or frozen PBMC underwent sequencing. TCRdb independently ran MiXCR on the 5' RACE reads; one entry per CDR3 protein. The repertoire holds 18,000 or so distinct CDR3 sequences, with more than 8% as singletons. Germline lookup yields CDR1 MGHRA and CDR2 YSYEKL. The CDR3 totals 15 residues. Trimming cost V 2 bases and J 3 bases; bases outside gene matches: 6. The rearrangement joins TRBV4-1 to TRBJ2-7, with TRBD2 matching 8 bases. The receptor was isolated from a male donor with early-stage non-small cell lung cancer. The sequencing here drew on PBMCs, taken at follow-up. CDR3 DNA sequence: TGCGCCAGCAGCCAACAGGAACGGGGGGGCTACGAGCAGTACTTC. Its protein is CASSQQERGGYEQYF.